This T cell receptor beta chain was identified in a study of T cell responses to AZD1222 COVID-19 vaccine. Study details: Recipients boosted at about 4 weeks or about 12 weeks are pooled. Study results and limitations: Only after the peak T cell response were repertoires sampled. White British ancestry dominated among donors, who included more females, and clonal diversity was possibly underestimated. Two AZD1222 doses significantly raised spike-specific TCR breadth and depth over controls.

Assay used: immunoSEQ multiplex PCR; TCRdb lists only in-frame clones, some missing. The sample consists of 120,000 or so clones, about nine tenths of them appearing once. The CDR3 contains 15 residues. Germline CDR1 MNHEY, CDR2 SMNVEV (reference sequence). Trimming took off 5 bases at V and 0 bases at J, with 11 bases between the two ends. Notes on this clone: Its matching antigen is unknown.

The sequence was obtained from an adult in good health. This specimen was peripheral blood, taken on day 0 of AZD1222 vaccination. The chain recombines TRBV27 with TRBJ1-5; D gene uncertain. In nucleotides, the CDR3 is TGTGCCAGCAGTCTTTTCGGGTATAGCAATCAGCCCCAGCATTTT. It specifies CASSLFGYSNQPQHF.